This TCR beta chain was identified during a study of blood T cell repertoires in COVID-19. Original processing methods: Quantification of nucleated cells was approximated via reference gene primer amplification. Measured with immunoSEQ multiplex PCR; TCRdb has only the in-frame clones, and not every one. For V, J and clone size, that table is used; D and trimming come from the DNA. The data contain tens of thousands of clones, over 80% of them singletons. This CDR3 region has 17 residues. V was trimmed by 4 bases and J by 5 bases, leaving 24 bases between them. The germline V gene has CDR1 SGDLS and CDR2 YYNGEE.

This receptor was identified in a man between 50 and 59 years old with active COVID-19. The sample was peripheral blood. This chain uses TRBV9 with TRBJ2-5; the D gene is possibly TRBD1 (6 bases). CDR3: CASSPPRGPSLGETQYF. CDR3 nucleotide sequence: TGTGCCAGCAGCCCCCCCAGGGGCCCCAGTCTAGGGGAGACCCAGTACTTC.